This T cell receptor (beta chain) is drawn from a study of cytomegalovirus exposure and HLA in healthy donors. Germline-derived CDR1 and CDR2 are MNHNY and SVGAGI (reference sequence). After removal of 5 bases from V and 1 base from J, the junction contained 4 bases not matched to a gene. This CDR3 contains 14 residues. As concerns this clone: Antigen unknown.

The PCR employed 60 Vbeta primers together with 13 Jbeta primers. Measured with immunoSEQ multiplex PCR; TCRdb has only the in-frame clones, and not every one. The data hold around 150,000 clones, with about 76% observed a single time. Points from the study as a whole: Later, an analysis showed that TCR beta chains associated with HLA were more clonally expanded than others that were equally common. Earlier analysis yielded a pattern in which most TCR beta V segments were productive about 87% or about 30% of the time. The investigators catalogued 150 or so TCR beta chains as cytomegalovirus-associated. Cytomegalovirus status was reportedly diagnosed by the classifier with high sensitivity and specificity.

Input material: PBMCs. The chain is built from TRBV6-6 and TRBJ1-1; TRBD1 agrees at 7 bases. The TCR comes from a human donor in good health. The DNA for the CDR3 is TGTGCCAGCAGTCCACGACAGGGGAACACTGAAGCTTTCTTT. This sequence encodes CASSPRQGNTEAFF.